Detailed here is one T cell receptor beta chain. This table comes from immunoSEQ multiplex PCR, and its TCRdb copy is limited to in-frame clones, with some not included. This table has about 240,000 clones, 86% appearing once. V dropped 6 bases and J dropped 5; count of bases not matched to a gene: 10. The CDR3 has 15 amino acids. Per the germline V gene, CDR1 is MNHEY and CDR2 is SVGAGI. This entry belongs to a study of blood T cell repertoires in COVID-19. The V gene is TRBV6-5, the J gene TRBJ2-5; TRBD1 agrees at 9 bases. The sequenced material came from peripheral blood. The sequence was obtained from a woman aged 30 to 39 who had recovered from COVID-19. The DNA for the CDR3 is TGTGCCAGCAGCCGCGGGACAGGGTGGTGGGAGACCCAGTACTTC. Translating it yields CASSRGTGWWETQYF.